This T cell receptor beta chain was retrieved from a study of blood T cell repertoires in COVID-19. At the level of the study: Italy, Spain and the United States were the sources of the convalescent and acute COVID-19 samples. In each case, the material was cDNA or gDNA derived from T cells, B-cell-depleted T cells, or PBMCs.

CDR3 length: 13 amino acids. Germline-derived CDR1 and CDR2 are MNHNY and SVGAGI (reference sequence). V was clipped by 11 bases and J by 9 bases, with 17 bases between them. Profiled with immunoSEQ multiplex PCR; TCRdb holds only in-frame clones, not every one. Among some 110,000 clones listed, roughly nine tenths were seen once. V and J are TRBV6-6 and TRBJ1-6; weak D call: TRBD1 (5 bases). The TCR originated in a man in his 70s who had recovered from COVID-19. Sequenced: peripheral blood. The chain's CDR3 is CAGRYSGGSPLHF. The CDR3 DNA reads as TGTGCCGGACGATATTCGGGGGGTTCACCCCTCCACTTT.